The 20 T cell receptor beta chains below were found in one sample sequenced in a study of cytomegalovirus exposure and HLA in healthy donors. Profiled with immunoSEQ multiplex PCR; TCRdb holds only in-frame clones, not every one. The data show 150,000 to 200,000 clones, 85% seen once. Specimen: PBMCs. The receptors derive from a man in his thirties or forties in good health and CMV-seropositive.

V usage is TRBV5-1 and J usage is TRBJ1-2, with 7 bases identical to TRBD1. Germline V gene data show CDR1 as SGHRS and CDR2 as YFSETQ. J gave up 7 bases and V 0 bases, and 6 bases lay outside the gene matches. This CDR3 region has 14 residues. The CDR3 region has the DNA TGCGCCAGCAGCTTGGAGGCAGGGGGTGGTGGCTACACCTTC. It encodes CASSLEAGGGGYTF. Looking up the rest from reference TRBV5-1 and TRBJ1-2 gives the full variable domain: KAGVTQTPRYLIKTRGQQVTLSCSPISGHRSVSWYQQTPGQGLQFLFEYFSETQRNKGNFPGRFSGRQFSNSRSEMNVSTLELGDSALYLCASSLEAGGGGYTFGSGTRLTVV.

The V call is TRBV7-9, the J call TRBJ1-1; the D is unclear. Trimming removed 4 bases at V and 6 bases at J, with 9 bases between. CDR3 size: 12 residues. The germline V gene has CDR1 SEHNR and CDR2 FQNEAQ (reference sequence). The CDR3 loop is CASSYLIAEAFF. The CDR3 DNA is TGTGCCAGCAGCTACCTAATAGCTGAAGCTTTCTTT.

The rearrangement joins TRBV7-6 to TRBJ2-1, with TRBD2 matching over 11 bases. Germline CDR1 and CDR2: SGHVS and FNYEAQ. Trimming removed 4 bases from V and 7 bases from J; junction bases left unmatched: 9. This CDR3 contains 16 residues. The CDR3 DNA is TGTGCCAGCAGCTCGGCGACTAGCGGGGTGGGGAATGAGCAGTTCTTC. Amino acid sequence: CASSSATSGVGNEQFF.

The chain combines TRBV6-6 with TRBJ1-2; 7 bases map to TRBD1. The germline V gene encodes CDR1 MNHNY and CDR2 SVGAGI (reference sequence). V lost 6 bases to trimming and J lost 3 bases; unmatched junction nucleotides: 7. The CDR3 covers 14 residues. The CDR3 nucleotides read TGTGCCAGCAGGCCCGGACAGGTCTACTATGGCTACACCTTC. Amino acid sequence: CASRPGQVYYGYTF.

The chain couples TRBV11-2 to TRBJ1-1; possibly TRBD1 for D (5 bases). V shed 10 bases and J shed 2 bases, with 20 bases lying between them. The CDR3 consists of 15 residues. Germline V gene sequence: CDR1 SGHAT, CDR2 FQNNGV. CDR3 sequence: CATITLGRGNTEAFF. The DNA of the CDR3 is TGTGCCACCATTACACTTGGGAGGGGCAACACTGAAGCTTTCTTT.

This clone came up a few times. The gene calls are TRBV30 and TRBJ1-6; 7 nucleotides align to TRBD1. The CDR3 consists of 15 residues. J lost 8 bases, V lost 3 bases, and 10 bases had no gene match. The germline V gene encodes CDR1 GTSNPN and CDR2 SVGIG (reference sequence). Here the CDR3 DNA reads TGTGCCTGGAGCGCCAGGGGGTTCAAGTATTCACCCCTCCACTTT. Translation: CAWSARGFKYSPLHF.

The rearrangement links TRBV9 to TRBJ1-5; tentative D call: TRBD1 (5 bases). Per the germline V gene, CDR1 is SGDLS and CDR2 is YYNGEE. The CDR3 totals 16 residues. The germline V and J ends were trimmed by 3 bases and 6 bases, with 19 bases remaining between them. The CDR3 loop reads CASSAGGGGYSQPQHF. CDR3 in DNA: TGTGCCAGCAGCGCGGGTGGGGGGGGATATAGTCAGCCCCAGCATTTT.

The chain carries TRBV7-8 and TRBJ1-5; TRBD1 agrees at 10 bases. CDR3 length: 18 amino acids. Germline V gene sequence: CDR1 SGHVS, CDR2 FQNEAQ. Trimming took 0 bases from V and 2 from J; bases not matched to a gene: 7. CDR3 nucleotides: TGTGCCAGCAGCTTAGCGGGGCAAGGGACAGGGGGCAATCAGCCCCAGCATTTT. This gives the protein CASSLAGQGTGGNQPQHF. Full variable domain (missing parts from reference TRBV7-8 and TRBJ1-5): GAGVSQSPRYKVAKRGQDVALRCDPISGHVSLFWYQQALGQGPEFLTYFQNEAQLDKSGLPSDRFFAERPEGSVSTLKIQRTQQEDSAVYLCASSLAGQGTGGNQPQHFGDGTRLSIL.

The J gene is TRBJ2-7, the V gene TRBV14; D is uncertain. The CDR3 extends over 12 amino acids. Trimming pared 4 bases from V and 6 bases from J, leaving 10 bases between. CDR1 and CDR2 (germline): SGHDN, FVKESK. The CDR3 nucleotides read TGTGCCAGCAGCCTGGCACCCTCCGAGCAGTACTTC. It translates to CASSLAPSEQYF.

The J gene is TRBJ1-1, the V gene TRBV4-3, with TRBD1 identical over 7 bases. CDR3 length equals 14 residues. CDR1 LGHNA and CDR2 YSLEER come from the germline V gene. V dropped 4 bases and J dropped 10; count of bases not matched to a gene: 12. CDR3 protein: CASSPSEGAPGAFF. The CDR3 nucleotides are TGCGCCAGCAGCCCTTCCGAGGGGGCGCCGGGAGCTTTCTTT.

V and J are TRBV4-3 and TRBJ2-6, with TRBD1 matching 8 bases. CDR3 size: 15 residues. With V trimmed by 5 bases and J by 4 bases, 4 bases remained unmatched. Germline CDR1 reads LGHNA; CDR2 reads YSLEER. As DNA, the CDR3 is TGCGCCAGCAGCAAGACAGGGGTCGGGGCCAACGTCCTGACTTTC. Translated, it gives CASSKTGVGANVLTF.

The genes are TRBV9 and TRBJ2-1, with 8 bases aligning to TRBD2. The CDR3 is made up of 15 amino acids. The germline V gene encodes CDR1 SGDLS and CDR2 YYNGEE. J was trimmed by 8 bases and V by 0 bases; bases with no gene match: 7. This CDR3 is CASSVAGTSWDEQFF. The CDR3 region has the DNA TGTGCCAGCAGCGTAGCGGGGACTAGTTGGGATGAGCAGTTCTTC.

The chain combines TRBV18 with TRBJ1-4, with 7 positions matching TRBD1. Germline CDR1 is KGHSH and CDR2 is LQKENI. This CDR3 spans 15 amino acids. Losses at the gene ends were 2 bases for V and 5 bases for J; bases not matched to a gene: 5. The CDR3 reads CASSPSSRGNEKLFF. The CDR3 DNA reads TGTGCCAGCTCACCAAGCAGCAGGGGGAATGAAAAACTGTTTTTT.

This chain links TRBV7-2 with TRBJ2-7, with 7 nucleotides matching TRBD2. Germline lookup yields CDR1 SGHTA and CDR2 FQGNSA. The J segment lost 3 bases and the V segment lost 5 bases, leaving 7 bases of the junction unmatched. CDR3 length equals 14 residues. CDR3 loop: CASSPSGGNYEQYF. CDR3 nucleotides: TGTGCCAGCAGCCCATCCGGGGGGAACTACGAGCAGTACTTC.

This chain joins TRBV5-1 and TRBJ1-2; 7 bases fit TRBD1. The CDR3 loop spans 14 amino acids. Losses at the gene ends were 3 bases for V and 8 bases for J; bases not matched to a gene: 10. Germline loops: CDR1 SGHRS, CDR2 YFSETQ. The CDR3 DNA reads TGCGCCAGCAGCTCCCCAGGAGGGGGCGGGGGCTACACCTTC. Protein sequence: CASSSPGGGGGYTF. The full variable domain, rest sourced from reference TRBV5-1 and TRBJ1-2, is KAGVTQTPRYLIKTRGQQVTLSCSPISGHRSVSWYQQTPGQGLQFLFEYFSETQRNKGNFPGRFSGRQFSNSRSEMNVSTLELGDSALYLCASSSPGGGGGYTFGSGTRLTVV.

CDR3 loop: CASSLSGRGRGQYF. The DNA of the CDR3 is TGTGCCAGCAGTTTATCTGGCAGGGGGCGCGGGCAGTACTTC. The chain couples TRBV27 to TRBJ2-7, with 8 positions matching TRBD1. Germline CDR1 is MNHEY and CDR2 is SMNVEV (reference sequence). This CDR3 contains 14 residues. Losses at the gene ends were 0 bases for V and 9 bases for J; bases not matched to a gene: 7.

In regard to this clone: This CDR3 is also generated by other DNA sequences in the sample. The J gene is TRBJ2-1, the V gene TRBV9, with TRBD2 matching 7 bases. Losses at the gene ends were 2 bases for V and 4 bases for J; bases not matched to a gene: 3. The CDR3 has 14 residues. Germline CDR1 and CDR2: SGDLS and YYNGEE. CDR3 amino acids: CASSVGGGYNEQFF. The CDR3 DNA reads TGTGCCAGCAGCGTGGGGGGGGGTTACAATGAGCAGTTCTTC.

This chain links TRBV25-1 with TRBJ1-5; D perhaps matches TRBD1 (5 bases). This CDR3 comprises 13 residues. The ends were cut back, 5 bases at V and 3 bases at J, with 8 bases in the middle. CDR1 MGHDK and CDR2 SYGVNS come from the germline V gene. This CDR3 reads CASSKGINQPQHF. In DNA, the CDR3 is TGTGCCAGCAGTAAGGGGATCAATCAGCCCCAGCATTTT.

J is TRBJ2-5 and V is TRBV19; the match to TRBD2 covers 12 bases. The CDR3 has 13 amino acids. The germline V gene has CDR1 LNHDA and CDR2 SQIVND (reference sequence). With 5 bases clipped from V and 5 bases from J, the junction kept 0 bases outside the gene matches. CDR3 in DNA: TGTGCCAGTAGTGGGACTAGCGGGGAGACCCAGTACTTC. Its translation is CASSGTSGETQYF.

The chain links TRBV4-3 to TRBJ1-1; the D gene is possibly TRBD1 (5 bases). This CDR3 has 15 amino acids. The ends were cut back, 3 bases at V and 5 bases at J, with 16 bases in the middle. CDR1 is LGHNA, CDR2 YSLEER, per germline. Here the CDR3 DNA reads TGCGCCAGCAGCCATGGGGCCAATCCTCAGACTGAAGCTTTCTTT. Protein sequence: CASSHGANPQTEAFF.